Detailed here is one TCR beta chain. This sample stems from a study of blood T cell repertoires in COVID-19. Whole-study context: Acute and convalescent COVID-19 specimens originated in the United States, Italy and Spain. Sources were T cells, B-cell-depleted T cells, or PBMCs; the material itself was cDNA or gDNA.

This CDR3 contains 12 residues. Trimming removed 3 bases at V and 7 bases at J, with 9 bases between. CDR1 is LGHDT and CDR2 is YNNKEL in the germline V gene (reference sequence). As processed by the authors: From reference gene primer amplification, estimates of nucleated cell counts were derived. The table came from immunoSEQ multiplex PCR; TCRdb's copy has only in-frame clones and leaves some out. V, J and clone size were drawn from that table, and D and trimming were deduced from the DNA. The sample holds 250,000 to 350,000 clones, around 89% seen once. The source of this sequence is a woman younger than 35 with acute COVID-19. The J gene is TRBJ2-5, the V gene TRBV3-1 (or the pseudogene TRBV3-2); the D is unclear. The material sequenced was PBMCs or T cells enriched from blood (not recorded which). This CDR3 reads CASSQVAGTQYF. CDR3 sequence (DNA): TGTGCCAGCAGCCAGGTAGCCGGGACCCAGTACTTC.